Listed here are 17 T cell receptor beta chains from one sample, sequenced in a study of T cells after yellow fever vaccination. TCRdb re-analysed the 5' RACE reads in MiXCR, keeping a single row per CDR3 protein. The sample holds 310,000 or so distinct CDR3 sequences, around 6.8% seen once. The material sequenced was PBMCs, taken about 41 days after the first yellow fever vaccination. Source of these receptors: a man between 18 and 35 years old who received the YFV17D yellow fever vaccine.

This clonotype has a handful of counts. The chain combines TRBV15 with TRBJ2-1; 10 positions match TRBD1. The CDR3 covers 18 residues. The junction had 11 bases not matched to a gene; V was cut back by 0 bases and J by 6 bases. CDR1 and CDR2 (germline): LNHNV, YYDKDF (reference sequence). The CDR3 loop reads CATSRDRYGTGEVNEQFF. CDR3 bases: TGTGCCACCAGCAGAGATCGGTATGGGACAGGGGAGGTCAATGAGCAGTTCTTC.

This clonotype was seen at least ten times. The chain couples TRBV4-2 to TRBJ2-1; a possible D gene is TRBD1 (6 bases). This CDR3 comprises 15 residues. V shed 3 bases and J shed 0 bases, with 9 bases lying between them. The V gene's germline CDR1 is LGHNA and CDR2 YNFKEQ. The CDR3 DNA reads as TGTGCCAGCAGCCACGGACAGAGCTCCTACAATGAGCAGTTCTTC. Its protein is CASSHGQSSYNEQFF.

The chain carries TRBV27 and TRBJ2-7, with D perhaps matching TRBD2 (5 bases). V was pared by 5 bases and J by 6 bases, with 17 bases between. Germline CDR1 MNHEY, CDR2 SMNVEV (reference sequence). The CDR3 runs to 14 residues. The CDR3 sequence: CASSPDFDGGEQYF. In nucleotides, the CDR3 is TGTGCCAGCAGTCCGGACTTCGATGGAGGCGAGCAGTACTTC.

This sequence joins TRBV13 and TRBJ2-1; D might be TRBD2 (5 bases). V gave up 6 bases and J gave up 9 bases, with 24 bases separating them. Germline V gene sequence: CDR1 PRHDT, CDR2 FYEKMQ (reference sequence). The CDR3 is made up of 16 amino acids. CDR3 residues: CASRPLSEPVAGEQFF. The DNA of the CDR3 is TGTGCCAGCAGACCACTTTCCGAGCCCGTGGCGGGTGAGCAGTTCTTC.

The chain combines TRBV10-3 with TRBJ1-2; TRBD1 is a possible D gene (5 bases). Germline V gene lookup returns CDR1 ENHRY and CDR2 SYGVKD. The CDR3 spans 15 residues. The V end was cut by 4 bases, the J end by 5 bases, with 17 bases between. In DNA form, the CDR3 reads TGTGCCATCAGTGGAAGGCAGGGCGAAATTTATGGCTACACCTTC. It yields the protein CAISGRQGEIYGYTF.

This clonotype was observed many times. The chain joins TRBV6-5 to TRBJ2-1; TRBD1 aligns across 7 bases. The CDR3 spans 15 residues. V was clipped by 4 bases and J by 4 bases; unmatched bases: 7. Germline loops: CDR1 MNHEY, CDR2 SVGAGI. The CDR3 here is CASSFTGVGYNEQFF. In nucleotides, the CDR3 is TGTGCCAGCAGTTTCACAGGGGTGGGATACAATGAGCAGTTCTTC.

The sample holds a few counts of this clonotype. The gene calls are TRBV9 and TRBJ2-3; D ambiguous. This CDR3 contains 13 residues. Trimming stripped 3 bases from V and 5 bases from J, with 10 bases between. Germline CDR1 and CDR2: SGDLS and YYNGEE. Here the CDR3 reads CASSAPGLDTQYF. In nucleotides, the CDR3 is TGTGCCAGCAGCGCCCCCGGGTTAGATACGCAGTATTTT.

This clonotype has a handful of counts. The chain is built from TRBV2 and TRBJ2-1; 7 nucleotides agree with TRBD2. CDR1 is SNHLY and CDR2 is FYNNEI in the germline V gene. This CDR3 has 11 amino acids. Trimming took 2 bases from V and 14 from J; bases not matched to a gene: 3. The CDR3 nucleotides read TGTGCCAGCAGTGAAATGGCGGGGGAGTTCTTC. Amino acids: CASSEMAGEFF.

The CDR3 DNA sequence: TGTGCCAGCAGCTTACTAAGCCCCCCCTACGAGCAGTACTTC. As protein: CASSLLSPPYEQYF. The chain employs TRBV7-2 and TRBJ2-7; D unclear. Trimming shortened V by 2 bases and J by 2 bases, and 10 bases separated the two germline ends. CDR3 length: 14 amino acids. Germline-derived CDR1 and CDR2 are SGHTA and FQGNSA. Looking up the rest from reference TRBV7-2 and TRBJ2-7 gives the full variable domain: GAGVSQSPSNKVTEKGKDVELRCDPISGHTALYWYRQSLGQGLEFLIYFQGNSAPDKSGLPSDRFSAERTGGSVSTLTIQRTQQEDSAVYLCASSLLSPPYEQYFGPGTRLTVT.

The CDR3 loop reads CASSPGQGMNYGYTF. In DNA form, the CDR3 reads TGTGCCAGCTCACCAGGACAGGGGATGAACTATGGCTACACCTTC. The chain is built from TRBV18 and TRBJ1-2, with 9 bases lining up with TRBD1. V trimming: 2 bases; J trimming: 2 bases; junction bases outside the gene matches: 3. CDR1 KGHSH and CDR2 LQKENI come from the germline V gene. CDR3 length: 15 amino acids.

In its sample, this clonotype was seen a few times. The chain recombines TRBV4-1 with TRBJ1-5; D is undetermined. Deletions cut 0 bases from V and 9 bases from J, with 9 bases between. CDR1 and CDR2 from the germline V gene are MGHRA and YSYEKL. The CDR3 length is 13 residues. The CDR3 bases are TGCGCCAGCAGCCAAGATCAATCTACGCCCCAGCATTTT. Protein sequence: CASSQDQSTPQHF.

This clonotype was seen ten or more times. This rearrangement joins TRBV12-3 or TRBV12-4 to TRBJ2-2; 7 positions agree with TRBD1. V trimming: 5 bases; J trimming: 5 bases; junction bases outside the gene matches: 11. The CDR3 length is 16 residues. CDR3 in amino acids: CASSPRRTGWTGELFF. CDR3 bases: TGTGCCAGCAGTCCCCGGAGGACAGGTTGGACCGGGGAGCTGTTTTTT.

The V call is TRBV9, the J call TRBJ1-1, with no clear D. V lost 4 bases and J lost 0, with 13 bases in between. Germline V gives CDR1 SGDLS, CDR2 YYNGEE. This CDR3 has 15 residues. The CDR3, as DNA: TGTGCCAGCAGCCCCTTCAGGCTGATGAACACTGAAGCTTTCTTT. This codes for CASSPFRLMNTEAFF.

Regarding this clonotype: The junction does not match germline at one end; this may be a read error. The V call is TRBV20-1, the J call TRBJ2-7; 12 bases match TRBD2. Looked up from germline, CDR1 is DFQATT and CDR2 is SNEGSKA (reference sequence). This CDR3 comprises 16 residues. Here the CDR3 reads CCARGLAGQSSYEQYF. The CDR3 DNA sequence: TGCTGTGCTAGAGGACTAGCGGGACAATCCTCCTACGAGCAGTACTTC.

The V gene is TRBV18, the J gene TRBJ2-1, with D uncertain. Trimming removed 0 bases at V and 6 bases at J, with 21 bases between. Germline V gene sequence: CDR1 KGHSH, CDR2 LQKENI. The CDR3 is 18 residues long. Here the CDR3 reads CASSPPNVWQAWGNEQFF. For the CDR3, the DNA is TGTGCCAGCTCACCACCGAATGTTTGGCAGGCTTGGGGCAATGAGCAGTTCTTC.

This clonotype turned up a few times. DNA of the CDR3: TGTGCCAGCTCCCGGACAAGTAATAATTCACCCCTCCACTTT. This gives the protein CASSRTSNNSPLHF. J is TRBJ1-6 and V is TRBV18; tentative D call: TRBD1 (5 bases). CDR3 size: 14 residues. With 6 bases removed from V and 5 bases from J, the gap between germline ends came to 11 bases. CDR1 and CDR2 from the germline V gene are KGHSH and LQKENI.

This clonotype has a handful of counts. The CDR3 protein is CASSQIRGRGYTF. The CDR3 DNA sequence: TGTGCCAGCAGCCAAATCAGGGGCCGGGGCTACACCTTC. The V and J genes are TRBV7-2 and TRBJ1-2; the D gene is possibly TRBD1 (6 bases). There are 13 residues in the CDR3. With 5 bases removed from V and 8 bases from J, the gap between germline ends came to 15 bases. Germline-derived CDR1 and CDR2 are SGHTA and FQGNSA.